The T cell receptor (beta chain) under discussion was sequenced for a study of post-analysis software for immune sequencing data. The junction had 2 bases not matched to a gene; V was cut back by 0 bases and J by 1 base. The CDR3 extends over 15 amino acids. Germline values: CDR1 SGHNT, CDR2 YYREEE (reference sequence). Findings of the study overall: Relative to controls, patients with multiple sclerosis showed significantly lower normalized Chao1 diversity. Controls had lower frequencies than patients of a few TRBV segments, which included TRBV5-6, TRBV5-1 and TRBV20-1. Samples from a shared batch, those prepared together, strongly co-clustered by F measure.

This clonotype was counted only a few times. Its matching antigen is unknown. Prepared TCR beta cDNA libraries contained unique molecular identifiers. TCRdb reanalysed the PCR reads using MiXCR and keeps one entry per CDR3 protein. This sample has roughly 620,000 distinct CDR3 sequences; roughly 47% occur once, and the top ten carry roughly 1.8%. The material sequenced was blood. This chain links TRBV5-4 with TRBJ2-5; 8 nucleotides agree with TRBD2. This clonotype was obtained from a girl between 10 and 17 years old with multiple sclerosis. CDR3 sequence: CASSLGTSFQETQYF. The CDR3 nucleotides read TGTGCCAGCAGCTTGGGGACTAGCTTCCAAGAGACCCAGTACTTC. The full variable domain, its missing parts supplied by reference TRBV5-4 and TRBJ2-5, is ETGVTQSPTHLIKTRGQQVTLRCSSQSGHNTVSWYQQALGQGPQFIFQYYREEENGRGNFPPRFSGLQFPNYSSELNVNALELDDSALYLCASSLGTSFQETQYFGPGTRLLVL.